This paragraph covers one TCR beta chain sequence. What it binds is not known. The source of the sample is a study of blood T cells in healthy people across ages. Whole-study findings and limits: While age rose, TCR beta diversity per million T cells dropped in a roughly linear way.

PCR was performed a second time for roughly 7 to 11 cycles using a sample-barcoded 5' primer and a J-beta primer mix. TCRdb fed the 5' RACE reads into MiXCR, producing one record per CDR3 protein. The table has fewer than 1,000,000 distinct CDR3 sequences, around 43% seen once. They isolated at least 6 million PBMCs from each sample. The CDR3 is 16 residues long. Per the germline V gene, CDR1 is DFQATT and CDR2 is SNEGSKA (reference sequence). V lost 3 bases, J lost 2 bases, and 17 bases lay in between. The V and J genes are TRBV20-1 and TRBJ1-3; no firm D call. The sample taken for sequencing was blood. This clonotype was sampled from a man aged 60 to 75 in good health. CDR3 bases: TGCAGTGCTAGGGACTCGGGTGCTTCTACTGGAAACACCATATATTTT. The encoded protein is CSARDSGASTGNTIYF.